The T cell receptor beta chain described here comes from a study of T cells in Graves' hyperthyroidism and ophthalmopathy. About the study: Peripheral blood was secured at the point of initial diagnosis, before any treatment.

RNA transcripts gave rise to amplified TCR beta CDR3 regions. TCR CDR3 regions were first amplified by RT-PCR with HTBI primers. One entry per CDR3 protein, called by TCRdb with MiXCR from the multiplex PCR reads. The sample lists about 560,000 distinct CDR3 sequences, over 15% seen once, with 18% in the top ten. This clonotype was seen repeatedly, ten times or more. Hyperthyroidism was newly diagnosed in patients aged 18 to 65 (duration under 2 months). Fresh peripheral blood, 10 ml, yielded the PBMCs. The sequencing sample was made of blood. The clonotype comes from a woman younger than 30 with Graves' hyperthyroidism.

CDR3 protein: CASSLVFKKSDEQYF. The CDR3 DNA is TGTGCCAGCAGTTTGGTGTTTAAGAAGTCGGACGAGCAGTACTTC. The genes are TRBV12-3 or TRBV12-4 and TRBJ2-7; D is uncertain. The CDR3 is 15 residues long. Trimming cost V 3 bases and J 5 bases, with 17 bases left between them.